This TCR beta chain derives from a study of blood T cell repertoires in COVID-19 (dated by TCRdb to the early 2020s). For context, the study as a whole: The collaborator samples originated in the United States, Italy and Spain and spanned the acute and convalescent phases of COVID-19. A de-identified subject ID, COVID-19 status, age in years and sex were almost always included in the sample metadata. HLA class I and class II types, where available, came from metadata supplied by the sample provider rather than from assay-based typing. The samples were drawn from two sources: the first 160 participants of the ongoing ImmuneRACE study, and over 950 subjects contributed by 6 global collaborators. The repertoires were made available in a free public database intended to serve as a resource for research on the immune response to SARS-CoV-2. Deeply sampled blood TCRbeta repertoires from subjects exposed to, actively infected with, or recovered from COVID-19 were included in the dataset. The prospective study material was composed of cDNA or gDNA derived from T cells, B-cell-depleted T cells, or PBMCs. Paper-wide results and their limitations: Clinical and demographic metadata were provided uncurated, with the amount varying by source and participant.

The CDR3 spans 17 residues, from the cysteine through the phenylalanine. Of all the DNA, just the CDR3 is kept, 51 bases in frame from base 1. Clipping removes 2 bases from V and 2 bases from J, with 11 as the unmatched junction base count. CDR1 is given as WNHNN and CDR2 as SYGVQD, both from the germline V gene (reference sequence). Another Seattle source contributed samples from volunteer blood donors who had recovered from COVID-19. Whole blood was collected in K2EDTA tubes by collaborating institutions according to the institutions' own protocols. Collaborator samples were shipped for TCRbeta analysis as frozen whole blood, isolated PBMCs, or DNA extracted from either sample type. TCRbeta CDR3 regions were amplified from genomic DNA using the immunoSEQ Assay, a bias-controlled multiplex PCR. On the study's bioinformatics: The number of nucleated cells in each sample was estimated from the amplification of reference gene primers within the assay. Sequence reads were collapsed and filtered to measure the absolute abundance of every unique TCRbeta CDR3 rearrangement. For each sample, productive Simpson clonality was calculated as the square root of Simpson's diversity index over productive rearrangements. The clones in this table, taken by TCRdb from immuneACCESS, are in-frame only. Not every clone is retained; where verified, under half of the shortfall comes from an unresolved V gene, and the cause of the rest is unknown. That table gives V, J and clone size, and the DNA gave D and trimming. This sample lists over 250,000 clones; about 80% were detected once. Approximately 10% of the sample is taken by the ten largest.

A note on this clone: There is no known antigen for this receptor. The input lacks base qualities; no much larger clone sits a single base away.

The receptor chain draws on TRBV10-1 and TRBJ2-7; 8 bases in between match TRBD1. The sample taken for sequencing was peripheral blood. This TCR was sampled from a woman in her forties or fifties who had recovered from COVID-19. The CDR3 amino acid sequence is: CASSEGGRGTGAYEQYF. The DNA sequence follows: TGCGCCAGCAGTGAGGGGGGGAGAGGGACAGGTGCCTACGAGCAGTACTTC.